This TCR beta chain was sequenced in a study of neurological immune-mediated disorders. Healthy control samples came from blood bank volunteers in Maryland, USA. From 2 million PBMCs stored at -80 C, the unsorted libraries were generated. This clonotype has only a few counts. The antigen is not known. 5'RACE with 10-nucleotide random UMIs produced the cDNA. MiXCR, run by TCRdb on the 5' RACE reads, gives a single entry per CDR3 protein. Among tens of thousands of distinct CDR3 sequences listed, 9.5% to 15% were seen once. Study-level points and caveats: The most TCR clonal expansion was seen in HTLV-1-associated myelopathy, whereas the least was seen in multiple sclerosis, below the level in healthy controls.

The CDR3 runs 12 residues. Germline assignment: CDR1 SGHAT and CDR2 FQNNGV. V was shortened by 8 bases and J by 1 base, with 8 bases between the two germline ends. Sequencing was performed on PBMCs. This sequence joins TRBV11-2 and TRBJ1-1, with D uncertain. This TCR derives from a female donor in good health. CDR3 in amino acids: CASGPENTEAFF. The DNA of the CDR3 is TGTGCCAGCGGACCCGAGAACACTGAAGCTTTCTTT.